Presented here are 19 T cell receptor beta chains from one specimen sequenced in a study of shared clonotypes between healthy human individuals. Sequenced by immunoSEQ multiplex PCR; TCRdb stores in-frame clones only, minus some. The sample shows 85,000 to 100,000 clones, 68% of them seen only once. The specimen sequenced was memory CD8+ T cells sorted from blood. Subset given: CD45RO+ cells pooled with CCR7-negative TemRA cells. These receptors all stem from a man aged 30 to 45 in good health.

The chain is built from TRBV2 and TRBJ2-7, with TRBD2 identical over 7 bases. From germline, CDR1 is SNHLY and CDR2 FYNNEI. The V segment lost 8 bases and the J segment 5 bases; nucleotides outside the gene matches: 9. The CDR3 loop spans 13 amino acids. The CDR3 DNA is TGTGCCAGCGAGGGCGGGAGCAGGGACGAGCAGTACTTC. The encoded protein is CASEGGSRDEQYF.

DNA of the CDR3: TGTGCCAGCAGCTTAGCAATAGCGGGAACGGATACGCAGTATTTT. Translating it yields CASSLAIAGTDTQYF. The V and J genes are TRBV7-9 and TRBJ2-3; 8 nucleotides align to TRBD2. The CDR3 consists of 15 residues. Germline V gene lookup returns CDR1 SEHNR and CDR2 FQNEAQ (reference sequence). With V trimmed by 0 bases and J by 6 bases, 5 bases remained unmatched.

In regard to this clone: The sample holds other DNA sequences that translate to the same CDR3. The J gene is TRBJ2-3, the V gene TRBV10-3; the D is unclear. V was trimmed by 3 bases and J by 6 bases, leaving 10 bases between them. The CDR3 has 13 residues. The V gene's germline CDR1 is ENHRY and CDR2 SYGVKD. The CDR3 is CAISDPTRDTQYF. The CDR3 DNA reads as TGTGCCATCAGTGATCCAACGCGGGATACGCAGTATTTT.

The V gene is TRBV5-4, the J gene TRBJ2-1; 7 bases map to TRBD2. Trimming cost V 1 base and J 4 bases; bases outside gene matches: 14. Germline lookup yields CDR1 SGHNT and CDR2 YYREEE (reference sequence). The CDR3 runs to 18 residues. The CDR3 here is CASSLPWVETSRYNEQFF. CDR3 sequence (DNA): TGTGCCAGCAGCTTGCCTTGGGTCGAGACTAGCAGATACAATGAGCAGTTCTTC.

The chain has TRBV5-1 and TRBJ2-5; 8 bases are shared with TRBD2. The CDR3 consists of 15 residues. Germline V gene data show CDR1 as SGHRS and CDR2 as YFSETQ. J gave up 2 bases and V 0 bases, and 3 bases lay outside the gene matches. The CDR3 loop is CASSLGRGGQETQYF. The CDR3 DNA reads TGCGCCAGCAGCTTGGGGCGCGGGGGGCAAGAGACCCAGTACTTC. The whole variable domain, remainder taken from reference TRBV5-1 and TRBJ2-5, is KAGVTQTPRYLIKTRGQQVTLSCSPISGHRSVSWYQQTPGQGLQFLFEYFSETQRNKGNFPGRFSGRQFSNSRSEMNVSTLELGDSALYLCASSLGRGGQETQYFGPGTRLLVL.

The chain uses TRBV9 and TRBJ2-5; 7 bases are a match to TRBD2. Unmatched junction bases numbered 9, after V lost 4 bases and J lost 0 bases. The length of the CDR3 is 16 residues. Germline values: CDR1 SGDLS, CDR2 YYNGEE. In nucleotides, the CDR3 is TGTGCCAGCAGCCAGACCGACAGCGGGAACCAAGAGACCCAGTACTTC. It encodes CASSQTDSGNQETQYF. The full variable domain, rest sourced from reference TRBV9 and TRBJ2-5, is DSGVTQTPKHLITATGQRVTLRCSPRSGDLSVYWYQQSLDQGLQFLIQYYNGEERAKGNILERFSAQQFPDLHSELNLSSLELGDSALYFCASSQTDSGNQETQYFGPGTRLLVL.

V and J are TRBV6-5 and TRBJ1-2, with a tentative D call TRBD1 (5 bases). The CDR3 runs to 12 residues. Germline CDR1 is MNHEY and CDR2 is SVGAGI. V lost 6 bases and J 3 bases, leaving 8 bases between the germline ends. As DNA, the CDR3 is TGTGCCAGCAGGGGGCTGGACTATGGCTACACCTTC. Protein: CASRGLDYGYTF.

The V call is TRBV5-1, the J call TRBJ2-2; a possible D gene is TRBD2 (5 bases). Looked up from germline, CDR1 is SGHRS and CDR2 is YFSETQ. V lost 5 bases and J lost 2, with 13 bases in between. The CDR3 runs 15 residues. The CDR3 sequence is CASSPGIANTGELFF. The CDR3 DNA sequence: TGCGCCAGCAGTCCGGGGATAGCCAACACCGGGGAGCTGTTTTTT.

This chain joins TRBV7-2 and TRBJ2-3; TRBD2 agrees at 8 bases. Germline trimming cut 4 bases from V and 2 bases from J; bases unmatched to any gene: 5. The CDR3 spans 15 residues. Per germline, CDR1 SGHTA and CDR2 FQGNSA. The CDR3 sequence: CASSSTSGITDTQYF. CDR3 DNA sequence: TGTGCCAGCAGCTCCACTAGCGGAATCACAGATACGCAGTATTTT.

The chain recombines TRBV4-3 with TRBJ1-1; the D is unclear. The CDR3 consists of 15 residues. CDR1 is LGHNA, CDR2 YSLEER, per germline. Deletions cut 2 bases from V and 1 base from J, with 11 bases between. Here the CDR3 reads CASSQRPRENTEAFF. The CDR3 nucleotides read TGCGCCAGCAGCCAACGCCCGAGAGAGAACACTGAAGCTTTCTTT.

The chain couples TRBV7-3 to TRBJ1-1, with D perhaps matching TRBD1 (6 bases). CDR3 length: 15 amino acids. Trimming left V 4 bases short and J 2 bases short, with 14 bases between. Germline CDR1 reads SGHTA; CDR2 reads FQGTGA. This chain's CDR3 is CASSSRTESNTEAFF. The CDR3 coding sequence is TGTGCCAGCAGCTCCCGGACAGAAAGTAACACTGAAGCTTTCTTT.

The chain recombines TRBV21-1 with TRBJ2-3; the D call TRBD1 from the table was never checked on the DNA. TRBV21-1 is classified as a pseudogene. This CDR3 is 15 amino acids long. The DNA of the CDR3 is TGTGCCAGCGGACAGGGAATCTCTAGCACAGATACGCAGTATTTT. It is translated as CASGQGISSTDTQYF.

The chain joins TRBV28 to TRBJ2-7; D ambiguous. CDR3 length: 15 residues. Germline CDR1 reads MDHEN; CDR2 reads SYDVKM. Trimming removed 7 bases at V and 3 bases at J, with 19 bases between. CDR3 nucleotide sequence: TGTGCCAGCAAGGTACTTATGGGTTCGGTCTACGAGCAGTACTTC. It specifies CASKVLMGSVYEQYF.

The CDR3 sequence is CASSYRREGYNEQFF. In nucleotides, the CDR3 is TGTGCCAGTAGTTATAGACGGGAGGGTTACAATGAGCAGTTCTTC. The chain recombines TRBV19 with TRBJ2-1; 8 bases agree with TRBD2. Germline lookup yields CDR1 LNHDA and CDR2 SQIVND (reference sequence). This CDR3 comprises 15 residues. J was trimmed by 4 bases and V by 5 bases; bases with no gene match: 7. The full variable domain, rest sourced from reference TRBV19 and TRBJ2-1, is DGGITQSPKYLFRKEGQNVTLSCEQNLNHDAMYWYRQDPGQGLRLIYYSQIVNDFQKGDIAEGYSVSREKKESFPLTVTSAQKNPTAFYLCASSYRREGYNEQFFGPGTRLTVL.

The chain uses TRBV28 and TRBJ2-7; TRBD1 matches 9 bases. V lost 8 bases and J lost 5; bases outside the gene matches: 7. The CDR3 extends over 13 amino acids. Germline V gives CDR1 MDHEN, CDR2 SYDVKM. CDR3 DNA: TGTGCCAGCGGGGGACAGGGAATGAACGAGCAGTACTTC. Translating it yields CASGGQGMNEQYF.

In its sample, this clone was seen a few times. The V and J genes are TRBV25-1 and TRBJ2-2; no definite D call. V lost 8 bases and J lost 1, with 5 bases in between. CDR1 and CDR2 from the germline V gene are MGHDK and SYGVNS. The CDR3 extends over 12 amino acids. As DNA, the CDR3 is TGTGCCAGCCGGAGGAACACCGGGGAGCTGTTTTTT. This codes for CASRRNTGELFF.

This chain links TRBV5-5 with TRBJ2-7; 8 nucleotides align to TRBD1. Germline V gene sequence: CDR1 SGHKS, CDR2 YYEKEE (reference sequence). This CDR3 contains 15 residues. V trimming: 1 base; J trimming: 2 bases; junction bases outside the gene matches: 5. In nucleotides, the CDR3 is TGTGCCAGCAGCTTGACCCAGGGGGCACCCTACGAGCAGTACTTC. Encoded protein: CASSLTQGAPYEQYF. Drawing the rest from reference TRBV5-5 and TRBJ2-7, the complete variable domain is DAGVTQSPTHLIKTRGQQVTLRCSPISGHKSVSWYQQVLGQGPQFIFQYYEKEERGRGNFPDRFSARQFPNYSSELNVNALLLGDSALYLCASSLTQGAPYEQYFGPGTRLTVT.

The chain is built from TRBV12-5 and TRBJ2-7; tentatively, D is TRBD1 or TRBD2 (5 bases each). This CDR3 contains 14 residues. Trimming pared 7 bases from V and 0 bases from J, leaving 13 bases between. Per the germline V gene, CDR1 is LGHNT and CDR2 is FRNRAP. CDR3 in DNA: TGTGCTAGTGCCCCGAGAGGGGACTCCTACGAGCAGTACTTC. Translation gives CASAPRGDSYEQYF.

V gene TRBV6-6 combines with J gene TRBJ2-7; D possibly uses TRBD1 or TRBD2 (5 bases each). Germline V gene lookup returns CDR1 MNHNY and CDR2 SVGAGI (reference sequence). The V and J ends lost 8 bases and 3 bases respectively, with 8 bases between them. This CDR3 has 11 amino acids. CDR3 DNA: TGTGCCAGCTGGGACGGCTACGAGCAGTACTTC. Its protein is CASWDGYEQYF.